The clone carrying this TCR beta chain was picked up a small number of times. What it binds is unknown. Germline CDR1 reads MGHRA; CDR2 reads YSYEKL. The junction had 5 bases not matched to a gene; V was cut back by 5 bases and J by 3 bases. The CDR3 sequence is 15 residues long. This specimen belongs to a study of cytomegalovirus exposure and HLA in healthy donors. About the research overall: Falling in the Caucasian-associated ancestry cluster were 80% to 90% of under 500 genotyped donors. Study-wide results and limits: Sequencing artifact likely explains a cluster of highly shared sequence variants. There were 150 to 200 TCR beta chains listed as cytomegalovirus-associated. Using a false discovery rate of 0.05, a later analysis showed that 15,000 to 20,000 TCR beta sequences were associated with HLA alleles.

The PCR made use of 60 Vbeta and 13 Jbeta primers. Measured with immunoSEQ multiplex PCR; TCRdb has only the in-frame clones, and not every one. The sample consists of about 190,000 clones, 74% of them appearing once. This chain joins TRBV4-1 and TRBJ2-3; 10 bases are a match to TRBD1. The TCR sequence derives from a woman in her twenties or thirties in good health and CMV-seropositive. Sequenced material: PBMCs. The CDR3 here is CASSGQGVGTDTQYF. CDR3 DNA: TGCGCCAGCAGCGGACAGGGGGTTGGGACAGATACGCAGTATTTT.